A single TCR beta chain is shown here with its context. Other DNA sequences in the same sample also yield this CDR3. The data derive from a study of blood T cell repertoires in COVID-19. Study-wide context: Whether acute or convalescent, the COVID-19 samples came from the United States, Italy and Spain.

CDR3 length equals 15 residues. Trimming stripped 0 bases from V and 0 bases from J, with 7 bases between. The germline V gene encodes CDR1 SGHRS and CDR2 YFSETQ. Study processing details: The authors estimated nucleated cell counts from reference gene primer amplification. Sequenced by immunoSEQ multiplex PCR; TCRdb stores in-frame clones only, minus some. D and trimming were read from the DNA, whereas the V and J calls and clone size are those reported in that table. The sample has 80,000 to 85,000 clones; approximately 80% are singletons. The V and J genes are TRBV5-1 and TRBJ1-5, with D tentatively TRBD1 (5 bases). Sequencing input: peripheral blood. The TCR originated in a human donor in a cohort sampled during active COVID-19. The CDR3 protein is CASSLGQYSNQPQHF. As DNA, the CDR3 is TGCGCCAGCAGCTTGGGACAGTATAGCAATCAGCCCCAGCATTTT.